One sample yielded the 23 T cell receptor beta chains listed below, sequenced in a study of identical twins. TCRdb recomputed calls from the 5' RACE reads with MiXCR, one row per CDR3 protein. The sample comprises approximately 230,000 distinct CDR3 sequences, approximately 7.1% of which are singletons, and approximately 15% rests with the top ten. These data were also filed under a second study, of T cells expressing NK-cell markers.

Sequencing was done on a sample of CD8+ T cells sorted from blood. These receptors all stem from a woman between 18 and 29 years old in good health.

The sample holds many counts of this clonotype. The chain links TRBV2 to TRBJ2-7; 8 nucleotides line up with TRBD1. The V segment lost 4 bases and the J segment 5 bases; nucleotides outside the gene matches: 7. This CDR3 spans 14 amino acids. CDR1 SNHLY and CDR2 FYNNEI come from the germline V gene. The CDR3 bases are TGTGCCAGCAGTGCCCCGGACAGGGAGGACGAGCAGTACTTC. Its protein product is CASSAPDREDEQYF.

In this sample, this clonotype turned up a few times. The J gene is TRBJ1-5, the V gene TRBV5-5; a possible D gene is TRBD1 (5 bases). Trimming left V 4 bases short and J 6 bases short, with 11 bases between. The germline V gene has CDR1 SGHKS and CDR2 YYEKEE (reference sequence). The CDR3 runs 13 residues. In DNA form, the CDR3 reads TGTGCCAGCAGCAAGCAGGGCGCTCAGCCCCAGCATTTT. This sequence encodes CASSKQGAQPQHF.

The CDR3 nucleotides read TGTGCCAGCAGTTTTGTGCTAGCCGACTCAGATACGCAGTATTTT. Protein: CASSFVLADSDTQYF. The chain has TRBV12-3 or TRBV12-4 and TRBJ2-3, with D possibly TRBD2 on 5 matching bases. The CDR3 runs to 15 residues. The V and J ends lost 3 bases and 4 bases respectively, with 14 bases between them.

This clonotype was counted between two and nine times. The V and J genes are TRBV5-1 and TRBJ1-1, with TRBD1 as a possible D gene (6 bases). Germline V CDR1 and CDR2: SGHRS, YFSETQ. Trimming stripped 8 bases from V and 1 base from J, with 12 bases between. The CDR3 covers 13 residues. Here the CDR3 DNA reads TGCGCCAGGAAAGACAGGCGGAACACTGAAGCTTTCTTT. Translated, it gives CARKDRRNTEAFF. The variable domain in full, completed from reference TRBV5-1 and TRBJ1-1, reads KAGVTQTPRYLIKTRGQQVTLSCSPISGHRSVSWYQQTPGQGLQFLFEYFSETQRNKGNFPGRFSGRQFSNSRSEMNVSTLELGDSALYLCARKDRRNTEAFFGQGTRLTVV.

This chain connects TRBV10-3 to TRBJ2-7; 10 nucleotides align to TRBD2. Germline V lookup: CDR1 ENHRY, CDR2 SYGVKD. The CDR3 runs to 13 residues. V gave up 7 bases and J gave up 6 bases; unmatched junction bases: 6. CDR3: CAITQREGLEQYF. The CDR3, as DNA: TGTGCCATCACCCAGCGGGAGGGCCTCGAGCAGTACTTC.

The gene calls are TRBV7-9 and TRBJ2-1, with a possible D match to TRBD2 (6 bases). Germline lookup yields CDR1 SEHNR and CDR2 FQNEAQ (reference sequence). The length of the CDR3 is 16 residues. Trimming pared 3 bases from V and 10 bases from J, leaving 22 bases between. CDR3: CASSLLGGARSGEQFF. The CDR3 bases are TGTGCCAGCAGCTTGTTGGGGGGAGCCCGCTCGGGAGAGCAGTTCTTC.

Ten or more counts support this clonotype. V and J are TRBV7-6 and TRBJ1-1, with D uncertain. V lost 2 bases and J 1 base, leaving 5 bases between the germline ends. CDR1 is SGHVS and CDR2 is FNYEAQ in the germline V gene. The CDR3 runs to 13 residues. The CDR3 DNA follows: TGTGCCAGCAGCTTATTTAAGAACACTGAAGCTTTCTTT. Residues: CASSLFKNTEAFF. Looking up the rest from reference TRBV7-6 and TRBJ1-1 gives the full variable domain: GAGVSQSPRYKVTKRGQDVALRCDPISGHVSLYWYRQALGQGPEFLTYFNYEAQQDKSGLPNDRFSAERPEGSISTLTIQRTEQRDSAMYRCASSLFKNTEAFFGQGTRLTVV.

This chain connects TRBV5-6 to TRBJ1-1; the D is unclear. The germline V gene has CDR1 SGHDT and CDR2 YYEEEE. Trimming took 2 bases from V and 3 from J, leaving 11 bases between them. The CDR3 length is 14 residues. The CDR3 coding sequence is TGTGCCAGCAGCTTAGGATTCGGGGACACTGAAGCTTTCTTT. As protein: CASSLGFGDTEAFF.

The V call is TRBV3-1, the J call TRBJ2-5, with TRBD1 identical over 8 bases. V shed 2 bases and J 4 bases; nucleotides not matched to a gene: 3. CDR1 and CDR2 (germline): LGHDT, YNNKEL (reference sequence). The CDR3 contains 14 residues. The CDR3 spells CASSQTTGVETQYF. The CDR3 DNA is TGTGCCAGCAGCCAAACGACAGGGGTAGAGACCCAGTACTTC.

The sample holds a few counts of this clonotype. The rearrangement uses TRBV11-2 and TRBJ2-7; no reliable D call. V gave up 7 bases and J gave up 3 bases, with 19 bases separating them. Germline CDR1 SGHAT, CDR2 FQNNGV. This CDR3 is 15 amino acids long. The CDR3 DNA is TGTGCCAGCACCACTCTACGAGGCGATTACTACGAGCAGTACTTC. Amino acid sequence: CASTTLRGDYYEQYF.

The CDR3 bases are TGTGCCAGCAGCGTTTACGGGACCCTAGAACCTGAAGCTTTCTTT. Protein product: CASSVYGTLEPEAFF. The chain carries TRBV11-2 and TRBJ1-1, with a tentative D call TRBD1 (5 bases). This CDR3 spans 15 amino acids. Germline V lookup: CDR1 SGHAT, CDR2 FQNNGV. Trimming left V 5 bases short and J 6 bases short, with 19 bases between. Variable domain in full (rest from reference TRBV11-2 and TRBJ1-1): EAGVAQSPRYKIIEKRQSVAFWCNPISGHATLYWYQQILGQGPKLLIQFQNNGVVDDSQLPKDRFSAERLKGVDSTLKIQPAKLEDSAVYLCASSVYGTLEPEAFFGQGTRLTVV.

This chain links TRBV7-8 with TRBJ2-2; D perhaps matches TRBD1 (5 bases). Germline lookup yields CDR1 SGHVS and CDR2 FQNEAQ. Between the trimmed V and J ends, which lost 5 bases and 5 bases, there was a span of 21 bases. The CDR3 is 17 residues long. CDR3 sequence reads: CASSPTGQSSTTGELFF. In nucleotides, the CDR3 is TGTGCCAGCAGCCCAACAGGCCAGTCCTCCACGACCGGGGAGCTGTTTTTT.

This chain links TRBV15 with TRBJ2-7; the D gene could be TRBD1 or TRBD2 (5 bases each). The CDR3 runs to 13 residues. Trimming stripped 0 bases from V and 5 bases from J, with 8 bases between. Germline V gene lookup returns CDR1 LNHNV and CDR2 YYDKDF (reference sequence). DNA for the CDR3: TGTGCCACCAGCAGAGATGGGGGAGACGAGCAGTACTTC. It is translated as CATSRDGGDEQYF. Complete variable domain (other parts from reference TRBV15 and TRBJ2-7): DAMVIQNPRYQVTQFGKPVTLSCSQTLNHNVMYWYQQKSSQAPKLLFHYYDKDFNNEADTPDNFQSRRPNTSFCFLDIRSPGLGDTAMYLCATSRDGGDEQYFGPGTRLTVT.

The J gene is TRBJ2-1, the V gene TRBV5-6, with D unresolved. This CDR3 has 13 amino acids. Germline CDR1 is SGHDT and CDR2 is YYEEEE. Trimming took 4 bases from V and 9 from J, leaving 14 bases between them. The CDR3 is CASSPLHTIEQFF. The CDR3 DNA reads TGTGCCAGCAGCCCCCTCCACACAATTGAGCAGTTCTTC.

The chain is built from TRBV11-2 and TRBJ1-1; D is undetermined. Between the trimmed V and J ends, which lost 5 bases and 4 bases, there was a span of 11 bases. This CDR3 has 13 residues. Germline CDR1 reads SGHAT; CDR2 reads FQNNGV. The CDR3 coding sequence is TGTGCCAGCAGCCATGGGAGGCTCACTGAAGCTTTCTTT. It codes for CASSHGRLTEAFF.

This clonotype was observed at least ten times. The genes are TRBV7-2 and TRBJ2-2; 12 bases align to TRBD2. Germline loops: CDR1 SGHTA, CDR2 FQGNSA. V was pared by 5 bases and J by 0 bases, with 4 bases of the junction left unmatched. The CDR3 runs to 17 residues. CDR3 amino acids: CASSLGLAGTNTGELFF. The CDR3 region has the DNA TGTGCCAGCAGCCTGGGACTAGCGGGCACGAACACCGGGGAGCTGTTTTTT.

This clonotype showed up many times. This chain uses TRBV9 with TRBJ2-7; TRBD2 aligns across 11 bases. The CDR3 is 15 residues long. The germline gives CDR1 SGDLS, CDR2 YYNGEE. V lost 2 bases, J lost 4 bases, and 5 bases stayed unmatched. CDR3 DNA: TGTGCCAGCAGCGTCGGGACTAGCGGAGGTTACGAGCAGTACTTC. Its translation is CASSVGTSGGYEQYF.

V gene TRBV30 combines with J gene TRBJ2-4, with D unresolved. The CDR3 runs to 15 residues. V shed 0 bases and J shed 0 bases, with 9 bases lying between them. Germline CDR1 and CDR2: GTSNPN and SVGIG (reference sequence). DNA of the CDR3: TGTGCCTGGAGTGTAGGTGATCTAGCCAAAAACATTCAGTACTTC. As protein: CAWSVGDLAKNIQYF.

In this sample, this clonotype turned up many times. J is TRBJ2-5 and V is TRBV6-1, with D perhaps matching TRBD2 (5 bases). CDR1 is MNHNS, CDR2 SASEGT, per germline. The CDR3 is 13 residues long. V was clipped by 6 bases and J by 5 bases, with 13 bases between them. The CDR3 region is CASRRALRETQYF. The CDR3 nucleotides read TGTGCCAGCAGGAGGGCCCTACGGGAGACCCAGTACTTC.

This clonotype was recorded at least ten times. This chain joins TRBV4-3 and TRBJ2-7; D gene uncertain. The CDR3 runs to 15 residues. From germline, CDR1 is LGHNA and CDR2 YSLEER. Trimming cost V 0 bases and J 3 bases, with 12 bases left between them. CDR3 DNA: TGCGCCAGCAGCCAAGAGCAGGACCCCCTCTACGAGCAGTACTTC. Its protein product is CASSQEQDPLYEQYF.

This clonotype appeared a few times. The genes are TRBV20-1 and TRBJ1-2, with D tentatively TRBD1 (6 bases). The germline gives CDR1 DFQATT, CDR2 SNEGSKA (reference sequence). The V and J ends lost 5 bases and 6 bases respectively, with 10 bases between them. This CDR3 region has 11 residues. CDR3 in DNA: TGCAGTGCTCCGTGGACAGATGGCTACACCTTC. This translates into CSAPWTDGYTF.

This rearrangement joins TRBV13 to TRBJ2-5; a possible D gene is TRBD2 (5 bases). The CDR3 sequence is 17 residues long. Germline CDR1 and CDR2: PRHDT and FYEKMQ (reference sequence). V gave up 2 bases and J gave up 3 bases, with 19 bases separating them. CDR3 DNA: TGTGCCAGCAGCTTAACTAGGGCTGGTCAGGTCGAAGAGACCCAGTACTTC. Its protein is CASSLTRAGQVEETQYF.

The sample holds many counts of this clonotype. V gene TRBV3-1 combines with J gene TRBJ2-2; D unclear. The CDR3 runs to 16 residues. Germline V lookup: CDR1 LGHDT, CDR2 YNNKEL (reference sequence). V gave up 0 bases and J gave up 0 bases, with 8 bases separating them. CDR3 in DNA: TGTGCCAGCAGCCAAGATCCAGGAGCGAACACCGGGGAGCTGTTTTTT. Translated: CASSQDPGANTGELFF.